The rows below give T cell receptor beta chains drawn from one sample of a study of shared clonotypes between healthy human individuals. Assay used: immunoSEQ multiplex PCR; TCRdb lists only in-frame clones, some missing. Among about 1.4 million clones, around 97% were seen once, and the ten largest hold 0.95% to 1.5%. The sequenced sample was naive CD4+ T cells sorted from blood. The receptors were sampled from a man aged 25-45 years in good health. The CDR3 runs from the conserved cysteine through the conserved F or W. The D gene is left open where the match is weak. The size field is filled for only some rows; it gives once, few, many or a size class.

j_call,clone_size,cdr3_length,v_call,d_call,cdr3_nt,cdr3_aa
TRBJ2-7,-,14,TRBV7-2,-,TGTGCCAGCAGCTTCGCGGGCAAGTCCTACGAGCAGTACTTC,CASSFAGKSYEQYF
TRBJ2-3,-,16,TRBV6-5,TRBD2,TGTGCCAGCAGTTACGACGGGGGAGGGCCTACAGATACGCAGTATTTT,CASSYDGGGPTDTQYF
TRBJ2-1,-,16,TRBV5-1,TRBD2,TGCGCCAGCAGCCACGGACTAGCGGGGTTGTACAATGAGCAGTTCTTC,CASSHGLAGLYNEQFF
TRBJ1-1,once,14,TRBV28,TRBD1,TGTGCCAGCAGGGGGGACAGGTCGGACACTGAAGCTTTCTTT,CASRGDRSDTEAFF
TRBJ1-5,-,16,TRBV19,TRBD1,TGTGCCAGTAGTATGGGGTCCGGGACAGGGGGACTGCCCCAGCATTTT,CASSMGSGTGGLPQHF
TRBJ2-7,-,13,TRBV28,-,TGTGCCAGCAGGACCCAGTCCTCCTACGAGCAGTACTTC,CASRTQSSYEQYF
TRBJ2-2,-,16,TRBV2,TRBD1,TGTGCCAGCAGTGAAGTTAGGGCAGGGGGCACCGGGGAGCTGTTTTTT,CASSEVRAGGTGELFF
TRBJ2-7,-,12,TRBV10-3,TRBD1,TGTGCCACCCGACAGGGTGTCCACGAGCAGTACTTC,CATRQGVHEQYF
TRBJ2-7,-,16,TRBV4-3,TRBD2,TGCGCCAGCAGCCAAGATTGGACTAGCGGGGTCGACGAGCAGTACTTC,CASSQDWTSGVDEQYF
TRBJ1-1,-,13,TRBV15,-,TGTGCCACCAGCAGAGAGCGGGGACTTGAAGCTTTCTTT,CATSRERGLEAFF
TRBJ2-1,once,18,TRBV10-1,-,TGCGCCAGCAGTGACCTCGGGGGGTTGGGGGGCTCCATGAATGAGCAGTTCTTC,CASSDLGGLGGSMNEQFF
TRBJ2-1,-,15,TRBV5-1,-,TGCGCCAGCAGCTTGGATAGGACACTGCACAATGAGCAGTTCTTC,CASSLDRTLHNEQFF
TRBJ1-5,-,14,TRBV6-1,TRBD1,TGTGCCAGCACCGAAGGGACAGACAATCAGCCCCAGCATTTT,CASTEGTDNQPQHF
TRBJ2-7,few,11,TRBV18,-,TGTGCCAGCTCACCCGCCTACGAGCAGTACTTC,CASSPAYEQYF
TRBJ2-1,-,16,TRBV19,TRBD2,TGTGCCAGTAGTATTCGGGTAGCGGGACTAAACAATGAGCAGTTCTTC,CASSIRVAGLNNEQFF
TRBJ2-1,-,12,TRBV21-1,-,TGTGCCAGCGGGACAGATTACAATGAGCAGTTCTTC,CASGTDYNEQFF
TRBJ2-7,-,14,TRBV27,-,TGTGCCAGCAGTTTCCGGGTAACCGGGGGCGAGCAGTACTTC,CASSFRVTGGEQYF
TRBJ2-7,-,12,TRBV29-1,-,TGCAGCGTTGGGCGGAGCCCCTACGAGCAGTACTTC,CSVGRSPYEQYF
TRBJ2-2,-,13,TRBV6-1,TRBD2,TGTGCCAGCAGAGTAGCGGGGTCCGGGGAGCTGTTTTTT,CASRVAGSGELFF
TRBJ2-1,-,15,TRBV5-4,-,TGTGCCAGCAGCTTTGAAGCTAGCTCCTACAATGAGCAGTTCTTC,CASSFEASSYNEQFF
TRBJ1-4,-,15,TRBV19,TRBD1,TGTGCCAGTAGTCTACCGGGACAGCAGAATGAAAAACTGTTTTTT,CASSLPGQQNEKLFF
TRBJ2-7,-,11,TRBV18,-,TGTGCCAGCTCACGCGAGGCGGAGCAGTACTTC,CASSREAEQYF
TRBJ2-5,-,16,TRBV5-1,TRBD1,TGCGCCAGCAGCTTAAACCCGGGACAGGGTGCGGAGACCCAGTACTTC,CASSLNPGQGAETQYF
TRBJ1-3,-,13,TRBV13,-,TGTGCCACCAAGGACAACTCTGGAAACACCATATATTTT,CATKDNSGNTIYF
TRBJ1-4,-,17,TRBV14,-,TGTGCCAGCAGCCGAGTTGTGGGGATTACAACTAATGAAAAACTGTTTTTT,CASSRVVGITTNEKLFF
TRBJ1-1,-,14,TRBV14,-,TGTGCCAGCAGCCAAGATCAGGGCCACACTGAAGCTTTCTTT,CASSQDQGHTEAFF